The clone carrying this T cell receptor beta chain occurred many times. Antigen unknown. Per donor, one heparinised blood draw averaged about 116 mL. Using CD45RO/CCR7/CD25/CD127/CD95/CD27, CD4+ naive, central memory, regulatory and stem cell-like memory cells were sorted. Of the isolated RNA, all was reverse transcribed, and so the sequenced material was expressed TCRB transcripts. Libraries were prepared by immunoSEQ multiplex PCR; TCRdb keeps only in-frame clonotypes and omits some of them. The profile shows about 170,000 clones, 6% to 9% of them singletons. Germline V lookup: CDR1 SQVTM, CDR2 ANQGSEA. This CDR3 region has 12 residues. V lost 4 bases and J lost 6, with 12 bases in between. The record originates from a study of beta chain features in type 1 diabetes. Study-level findings and limits: Sequencing of cDNA might inflate the share of cells that strongly express TCR. VDJ junctions sequenced from type 1 diabetes patients showed fewer insertions and more deletions. Moderately but significantly shorter TCRB CDR3s were found in Type 1 diabetes patients in all four CD4+ subsets.

This receptor was identified in a man aged 18 to 29 with type 1 diabetes. The chain combines TRBV29-1 with TRBJ1-1; unclear D gene. Sequenced sample: central memory CD4+ T cells from blood. CDR3 loop: CSVVLGISEAFF. CDR3 coding DNA: TGCAGCGTTGTTCTCGGGATCTCTGAAGCTTTCTTT.